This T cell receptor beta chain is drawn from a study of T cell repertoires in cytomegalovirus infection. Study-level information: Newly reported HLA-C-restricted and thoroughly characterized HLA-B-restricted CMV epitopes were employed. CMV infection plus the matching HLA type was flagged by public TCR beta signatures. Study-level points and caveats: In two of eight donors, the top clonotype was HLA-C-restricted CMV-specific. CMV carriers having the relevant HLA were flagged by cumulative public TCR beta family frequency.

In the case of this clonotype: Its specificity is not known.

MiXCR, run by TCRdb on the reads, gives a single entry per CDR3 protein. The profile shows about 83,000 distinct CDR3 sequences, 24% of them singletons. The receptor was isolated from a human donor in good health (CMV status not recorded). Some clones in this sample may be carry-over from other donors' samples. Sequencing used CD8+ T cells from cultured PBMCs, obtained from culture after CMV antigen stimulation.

The CDR3 bases are TGTGCCACCAGCAGAGGGTGGGAGTACACCTTC. The encoded protein is CATSRGWEYTF. The chain combines TRBV15 with TRBJ1-2; D uncertain. This CDR3 region has 11 residues. V lost 1 base to trimming and J lost 11 bases, with 8 bases between them. Germline V gives CDR1 LNHNV, CDR2 YYDKDF (reference sequence).